These T cell receptor beta chains were read from a single sample in a study of blood T cell repertoires in COVID-19. Produced via immunoSEQ multiplex PCR; TCRdb's table is partial and in-frame only. The sample holds under 200,000 clones, about four fifths seen once. Sequenced sample: peripheral blood. These receptors were obtained from a man between 70 and 80 years old with active or convalescent COVID-19. Both conserved end residues are part of each CDR3. Each record gives: D gene, J gene, clone size, V gene, CDR3 protein, CDR3 DNA. A D gene is named only where the DNA matches it firmly. Rows give clone size only sometimes, using once, few, many, or a class for an expanded clone.

TRBD1	TRBJ1-1	NA	TRBV5-1	CASSPEATGVNGEAFF	TGCGCCAGCAGCCCCGAGGCGACAGGGGTGAATGGTGAAGCTTTCTTT
TRBD2	TRBJ2-1	NA	TRBV11-2	CASSFHSTSYEQFF	TGTGCCAGCAGCTTTCATTCGACTAGCTATGAGCAGTTCTTC
TRBD2	TRBJ2-3	NA	TRBV7-2	CASSLEAGGAGADTQYF	TGTGCCAGCAGCTTAGAGGCCGGGGGGGCCGGGGCAGATACGCAGTATTTT
NA	TRBJ2-6	NA	TRBV7-3	CASSSGHISGANVLTF	TGTGCCAGCAGCTCCGGACACATCTCTGGGGCCAACGTCCTGACTTTC
NA	TRBJ1-1	NA	TRBV5-1	CASSHGRGAFF	TGCGCCAGCAGCCACGGTCGGGGAGCTTTCTTT
NA	TRBJ2-2	NA	TRBV5-1	CASSMSSNTGELFF	TGCGCCAGCAGTATGTCCTCGAACACCGGGGAGCTGTTTTTT
NA	TRBJ1-1	NA	TRBV3-1/TRBV3-2	CASSQEGGGRTEAFF	TGTGCCAGCAGCCAAGAGGGCGGGGGGAGGACTGAAGCTTTCTTT
TRBD1	TRBJ1-3	NA	TRBV2	CASSADRAGNTIYF	TGTGCCAGCAGTGCAGACAGGGCTGGAAACACCATATATTTT
NA	TRBJ2-7	NA	TRBV4-1	CASSRRGDGTLYEQYF	TGCGCCAGCAGCCGCCGAGGTGACGGAACTCTCTACGAGCAGTACTTC
NA	TRBJ1-3	NA	TRBV4-2	CASSHSEGDGNTIYF	TGTGCCAGCAGCCATTCCGAGGGGGATGGAAACACCATATATTTT
TRBD2	TRBJ2-7	NA	TRBV5-1	CASSSYSGSVYEQYF	TGCGCCAGCAGCTCCTATAGCGGGAGTGTTTACGAGCAGTACTTC
NA	TRBJ1-5	NA	TRBV19	CASGTSGTNQPQHF	TGTGCCAGTGGGACTTCGGGGACCAATCAGCCCCAGCATTTT
NA	TRBJ2-7	NA	TRBV27	CASSLGVSGYEQYF	TGTGCCAGCAGTTTAGGAGTATCGGGGTACGAGCAGTACTTC
TRBD2	TRBJ2-5	once	TRBV7-2	CASSLAASGEETQYF	TGTGCCAGCAGCTTAGCTGCTAGCGGGGAAGAGACCCAGTACTTC
NA	TRBJ1-2	NA	TRBV3-1/TRBV3-2	CASSPQAGTRGGYTF	TGTGCCAGCAGCCCCCAGGCAGGGACCAGGGGTGGCTACACCTTC
NA	TRBJ1-2	NA	TRBV24-1	CATHKTPRLNYGYTF	TGTGCCACCCACAAGACGCCTCGACTTAACTATGGCTACACCTTC
TRBD2	TRBJ2-3	NA	TRBV5-4	CASSPGTSGGGGTDTQYF	TGTGCCAGCAGCCCCGGGACTAGCGGGGGAGGCGGCACAGATACGCAGTATTTT
TRBD2	TRBJ2-5	NA	TRBV7-2	CASRYIAGGLETQYF	TGTGCCAGCAGATATATAGCGGGGGGGCTAGAGACCCAGTACTTC
NA	TRBJ1-1	NA	TRBV2	CASSELLGGNTEAFF	TGTGCCAGCAGTGAATTGTTGGGGGGAAACACTGAAGCTTTCTTT
TRBD2	TRBJ2-3	NA	TRBV4-1	CASSQEGRTSTNGDTQYF	TGCGCCAGCAGCCAAGAAGGTCGGACTAGTACAAACGGAGATACGCAGTATTTT
NA	TRBJ2-7	NA	TRBV7-7	CASSLGSTYEQYF	TGTGCTAGCAGCTTAGGCAGTACCTACGAGCAGTACTTC
NA	TRBJ1-3	NA	TRBV4-3	CASSPTRRNTIYF	TGCGCCAGCAGCCCCACTAGGCGAAACACCATATATTTT
NA	TRBJ1-1	NA	TRBV18	CASSQGQVYEAFF	TGTGCCAGCTCACAGGGGCAGGTTTATGAAGCTTTCTTT
TRBD2	TRBJ2-1	once	TRBV15	CATRHLAGGNEQFF	TGTGCCACCAGACATTTAGCGGGAGGTAATGAGCAGTTCTTC
TRBD1	TRBJ1-4	NA	TRBV15	CATSKDRATNEKLFF	TGTGCCACCAGCAAGGACAGGGCAACTAATGAAAAACTGTTTTTT
TRBD1	TRBJ1-2	NA	TRBV18	CASSPRQGAVYGYTF	TGTGCCAGCTCACCACGACAGGGGGCCGTCTATGGCTACACCTTC
NA	TRBJ2-5	few	TRBV18	CASSPDSQETQYF	TGTGCCAGCTCACCTGACAGCCAAGAGACCCAGTACTTC
NA	TRBJ2-7	NA	TRBV7-9	CASSYGTPTYEQYF	TGTGCCAGCAGCTACGGGACTCCTACCTACGAGCAGTACTTC
NA	TRBJ1-6	NA	TRBV27	CASRRGVNSPLHF	TGTGCCAGCAGGCGGGGGGTAAACTCACCCCTCCACTTT
NA	TRBJ2-2	NA	TRBV5-4	CASGRGDTRGSGELFF	TGTGCCAGCGGGAGAGGGGACACTCGGGGTTCCGGGGAGCTGTTTTTT
NA	TRBJ2-1	few	TRBV12-3/TRBV12-4	CASSLRGDEQFF	TGTGCCAGCAGCCTTCGGGGTGATGAGCAGTTCTTC
NA	TRBJ2-5	NA	TRBV29-1	CSVQDSASYHF	TGCAGCGTGCAAGACAGTGCCTCTTACCACTTC
TRBD1	TRBJ2-5	NA	TRBV7-7	CASSPGTGMFQETQYF	TGTGCCAGCAGCCCTGGGACAGGGATGTTCCAAGAGACCCAGTACTTC
NA	TRBJ1-1	NA	TRBV4-3	CASSQGQEDEAFF	TGCGCCAGCAGCCAAGGACAGGAGGATGAAGCTTTCTTT
TRBD1	TRBJ2-7	NA	TRBV29-1	CSVEEAKGATYEQYF	TGCAGCGTTGAAGAAGCTAAGGGGGCAACCTACGAGCAGTACTTC
TRBD2	TRBJ2-3	NA	TRBV5-1	CASSGASGGDTDTQYF	TGCGCCAGCAGCGGGGCTAGCGGGGGGGACACAGATACGCAGTATTTT
TRBD1	TRBJ2-1	once	TRBV4-3	CASSQYRGDNEQFF	TGCGCCAGCAGCCAATACAGGGGGGACAATGAGCAGTTCTTC
TRBD1	TRBJ1-1	once	TRBV2	CASTDRGNTEAFF	TGTGCCAGCACGGACAGGGGGAACACTGAAGCTTTCTTT
TRBD2	TRBJ2-1	once	TRBV7-9	CASRTSGRDNEQFF	TGTGCCAGCAGGACGAGCGGGAGGGACAATGAGCAGTTCTTC
TRBD2	TRBJ2-1	once	TRBV18	CASSPGLAGGPGSYNEQFF	TGTGCCAGCTCACCAGGTCTAGCGGGAGGGCCGGGCTCCTACAATGAGCAGTTCTTC
TRBD2	TRBJ2-5	once	TRBV30	CAWGPLGTRKYF	TGTGCCTGGGGCCCACTCGGGACTAGGAAGTACTTC
NA	TRBJ1-4	once	TRBV19	CASTLGGRDEKLFF	TGTGCCAGTACCTTGGGGGGTCGCGACGAAAAACTGTTTTTT
NA	TRBJ1-3	NA	TRBV15	CATSVSQGSGNTIYF	TGTGCCACCAGCGTTTCTCAGGGCTCTGGAAACACCATATATTTT
NA	TRBJ2-2	NA	TRBV19	CASSAGGKLGGELFF	TGTGCCAGTAGTGCCGGCGGAAAACTTGGCGGGGAGCTGTTTTTT
TRBD1	TRBJ2-7	NA	TRBV5-4	CASSLATGQGGRQYF	TGTGCCAGCAGCTTGGCCACTGGACAGGGAGGTAGGCAGTACTTC
NA	TRBJ1-5	NA	TRBV2	CASSEARGGSGNQPQHF	TGTGCCAGCAGTGAAGCGCGGGGTGGCAGCGGCAATCAGCCCCAGCATTTT
NA	TRBJ1-4	once	TRBV12-3/TRBV12-4	CASSYGGHEKLFF	TGTGCCAGCAGTTATGGAGGTCATGAAAAACTGTTTTTT
NA	TRBJ2-2	NA	TRBV3-1/TRBV3-2	CASSSRNGGGELFF	TGTGCCAGCAGCTCACGCAACGGGGGCGGGGAGCTGTTTTTT
TRBD1	TRBJ1-2	NA	TRBV18	CASSPSGQGIYGYTF	TGTGCCAGCTCACCCTCCGGACAGGGGATCTATGGCTACACCTTC
NA	TRBJ2-7	NA	TRBV12-3/TRBV12-4	CASSLGSTSLTF	TGTGCCAGCAGTTTAGGCAGCACTTCGTTGACATTC